The 2 T cell receptor beta chains presented below share a single source sample, sequenced in a study of CD8+ T cells in alopecia areata. Following RNA extraction, reverse transcription yielded cDNA that acted as the sequencing template. This table comes from immunoSEQ multiplex PCR, and its TCRdb copy is limited to in-frame clones, with some not included. The sample consists of tens of thousands of clones, approximately 58% of them appearing once. Source: CD8+ T cells sorted from blood, taken at week 0. Every receptor here comes from a human donor with alopecia areata.

CDR3 coding DNA: TGCGCCAGCAGCTTGGGAAGGGACCCCGAAGCTTTCTTT. It specifies CASSLGRDPEAFF. The chain carries TRBV5-1 and TRBJ1-1; weak D call: TRBD1 (5 bases). Germline CDR1 SGHRS, CDR2 YFSETQ. The CDR3 runs 13 residues. Trimming left V 0 bases short and J 8 bases short, with 11 bases between.

This clone has a count of ten or more. The chain carries TRBV6-4 and TRBJ2-3; 9 bases fit TRBD2. CDR1 and CDR2 (germline): MRHNA, SNTAGT. V gave up 0 bases and J gave up 4 bases; unmatched junction bases: 2. The CDR3 consists of 15 residues. CDR3 in amino acids: CASSDSAGGPDTQYF. The CDR3 bases are TGTGCCAGCAGTGACTCCGCGGGGGGGCCAGATACGCAGTATTTT.